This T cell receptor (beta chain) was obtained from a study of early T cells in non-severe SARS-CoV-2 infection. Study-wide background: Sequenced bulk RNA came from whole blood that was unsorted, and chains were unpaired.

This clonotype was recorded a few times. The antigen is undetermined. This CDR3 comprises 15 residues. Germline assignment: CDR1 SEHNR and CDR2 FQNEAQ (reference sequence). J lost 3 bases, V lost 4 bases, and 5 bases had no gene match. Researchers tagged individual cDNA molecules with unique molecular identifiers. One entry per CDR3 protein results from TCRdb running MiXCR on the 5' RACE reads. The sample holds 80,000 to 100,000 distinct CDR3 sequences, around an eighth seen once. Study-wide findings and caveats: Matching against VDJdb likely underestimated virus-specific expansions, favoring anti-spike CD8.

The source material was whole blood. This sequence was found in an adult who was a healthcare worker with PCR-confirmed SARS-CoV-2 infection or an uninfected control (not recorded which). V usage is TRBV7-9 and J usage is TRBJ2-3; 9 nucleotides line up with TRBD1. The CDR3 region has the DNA TGTGCCAGCAGCTCGGACAGGGGAGTTACAGATACGCAGTATTTT. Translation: CASSSDRGVTDTQYF.